This is a list of T cell receptor beta chains from one sample in a study of radiotherapy plus CTLA-4 blockade in lung cancer. TCRdb keeps only in-frame clones here, not all; method: immunoSEQ multiplex PCR. The sample yields some 110,000 clones, approximately 84% seen once. The source was peripheral blood, collected from a patient treated with radiotherapy plus ipilimumab. The source is a human donor with non-small cell lung cancer who had a partial response to radiotherapy plus ipilimumab. Both conserved end residues are trimmed from each CDR3. A D gene is named only where the DNA matches it firmly.

V: TRBV9; J: TRBJ2-3; length: 9; D: TRBD1; CDR3: ASSAGQTQY
V: TRBV5-6; J: TRBJ1-2; length: 12; D: .; CDR3: ASSLGGHDYGYT
V: TRBV7-9; J: TRBJ1-2; length: 11; D: TRBD1; CDR3: ASSQPQGVGYT
V: TRBV5-1; J: TRBJ1-2; length: 10; D: .; CDR3: ASSRTADGYT
V: TRBV6-1; J: TRBJ1-4; length: 12; D: .; CDR3: ASSVQRTNEKLF
V: TRBV23-1; J: TRBJ1-1; length: 14; D: .; CDR3: ASSPDRAQENTEAF
V: TRBV6-5; J: TRBJ1-4; length: 12; D: .; CDR3: ASRLDVYREKLF
V: TRBV6-1; J: TRBJ2-1; length: 12; D: .; CDR3: ASSLGLNYNEQF
V: TRBV29-1; J: TRBJ2-3; length: 11; D: TRBD2; CDR3: SGTSGRVNTQY
V: TRBV6-1; J: TRBJ2-7; length: 11; D: .; CDR3: ASTQQGPYEQY
V: TRBV9; J: TRBJ2-2; length: 13; D: .; CDR3: ASSPDRLNTGELF
V: TRBV19; J: TRBJ2-1; length: 13; D: TRBD2; CDR3: ASSLSGGSYNEQF
V: TRBV19; J: TRBJ1-4; length: 12; D: TRBD1; CDR3: ATKDRGGNEKLF
V: TRBV28; J: TRBJ1-6; length: 13; D: TRBD1; CDR3: ASSFGDRGDSPLH
V: TRBV9; J: TRBJ2-3; length: 15; D: TRBD2; CDR3: ASSPPARGGKADTQY
V: TRBV9; J: TRBJ2-3; length: 12; D: TRBD2; CDR3: ASSVTSVTDTQY
V: TRBV27; J: TRBJ2-7; length: 12; D: .; CDR3: ASSLSRQALEQY
V: TRBV9; J: TRBJ2-7; length: 9; D: .; CDR3: ASSGGGEQY
V: TRBV4-3; J: TRBJ2-6; length: 13; D: .; CDR3: ASSPQGSGANVLT
V: TRBV7-3; J: TRBJ2-1; length: 13; D: .; CDR3: ASSRGRGLYNEQF
V: TRBV29-1; J: TRBJ2-3; length: 11; D: .; CDR3: SVERGRGDTQY
V: TRBV19; J: TRBJ1-4; length: 15; D: TRBD1; CDR3: ASATGTGVHRAEKLF
V: TRBV7-9; J: TRBJ2-6; length: 17; D: TRBD2; CDR3: ASSLGTSGTFSGANVLT
V: TRBV28; J: TRBJ1-2; length: 10; D: .; CDR3: ASSLPPSSYT
V: TRBV9; J: TRBJ1-6; length: 13; D: TRBD1; CDR3: ASSVGGQVRSPLH
V: TRBV5-4; J: TRBJ1-1; length: 14; D: TRBD1; CDR3: ASSTGTGRFGTEAF
V: TRBV9; J: TRBJ2-1; length: 11; D: .; CDR3: ASSAWGVSEQF
V: TRBV5-1; J: TRBJ1-1; length: 12; D: TRBD1; CDR3: ASSFAGQTTEAF
V: TRBV6-1; J: TRBJ2-7; length: 12; D: .; CDR3: ASLPPWSSYEQY
V: TRBV4-1; J: TRBJ1-5; length: 15; D: TRBD1; CDR3: ASSQDGQGVSNQPQH
V: TRBV11-3; J: TRBJ2-4; length: 14; D: .; CDR3: ASSSRSDLAKNIQY
V: TRBV10-3; J: TRBJ2-3; length: 12; D: .; CDR3: AISEEGSTDTQY
V: TRBV5-1; J: TRBJ2-5; length: 13; D: TRBD2; CDR3: ASRRTSGISETQY
V: TRBV7-9; J: TRBJ2-5; length: 12; D: TRBD2; CDR3: ASSLAGGPGEQY
V: TRBV30; J: TRBJ2-7; length: 12; D: TRBD2; CDR3: AWRNSGSTYEQY
V: TRBV28; J: TRBJ1-2; length: 13; D: .; CDR3: ASSFLPRANYGYT
V: TRBV9; J: TRBJ2-5; length: 13; D: TRBD1; CDR3: ASSPTAGGIETQY
V: TRBV28; J: TRBJ2-1; length: 13; D: .; CDR3: ASSSQGAGVNEQF
V: TRBV6-1; J: TRBJ2-7; length: 12; D: .; CDR3: ASSEQAGLYEQY
V: TRBV30; J: TRBJ2-1; length: 11; D: .; CDR3: AWRPGGRDEQF
V: TRBV6-5; J: TRBJ2-5; length: 11; D: TRBD1; CDR3: ASSRQGIETQY
V: TRBV27; J: TRBJ2-1; length: 11; D: .; CDR3: ASSLGGYNEQF
V: TRBV7-2; J: TRBJ2-1; length: 13; D: TRBD2; CDR3: ASSLQREIGNEQF
V: TRBV28; J: TRBJ2-5; length: 15; D: TRBD2; CDR3: ASSFEAVGGNKETQY
V: TRBV5-6; J: TRBJ2-1; length: 15; D: .; CDR3: ASSLGRQKFYYNEQF
V: TRBV19; J: TRBJ2-1; length: 13; D: .; CDR3: ASSVAENDYNEQF
V: TRBV2; J: TRBJ1-5; length: 12; D: TRBD1; CDR3: ASRDREVSQPQH
V: TRBV5-8; J: TRBJ2-1; length: 14; D: TRBD2; CDR3: ASSLASGLITFEQF
V: TRBV7-9; J: TRBJ2-3; length: 13; D: .; CDR3: ASSLGRVASDTQY
V: TRBV6-1; J: TRBJ2-7; length: 12; D: TRBD1; CDR3: ASRAGTGYYEQY
V: TRBV6-5; J: TRBJ2-1; length: 12; D: .; CDR3: ASRTPQRVNEQF
V: TRBV18; J: TRBJ2-5; length: 11; D: TRBD1; CDR3: ASSATGLETQY
V: TRBV5-1; J: TRBJ1-1; length: 15; D: TRBD1; CDR3: ASSTGQGLLMNTEAF